This T cell receptor beta chain was recorded in a study of chemoradiotherapy in HPV16-positive cancers. Study details: A couple of HPV16-positive patients' cells yielded candidate HPV-specific clones and common motifs. General study results and limits: Non-HPV-specific T cells did not expand in tumors during treatment, whereas candidate HPV-specific clones and E7-related motifs did. Only a couple of HPV16-positive patients supplied the functional HPV-specificity definition.

This CDR3 region has 13 residues. The germline V gene encodes CDR1 SGHRS and CDR2 YFSETQ. Between the trimmed V and J ends, which lost 4 bases and 6 bases, there was a span of 11 bases. Sequenced by immunoSEQ multiplex PCR; TCRdb stores in-frame clones only, minus some. The sample includes about 34,000 clones, about 90% of them seen just once. Regarding this clone: Its target is not known.

The source of this sequence is a human donor with HPV-associated anogenital cancer. The chain combines TRBV5-1 with TRBJ2-1, with D unresolved. Sequenced material: blood, taken from a patient who underwent chemoradiotherapy. CDR3 sequence: CASSPGRGNEQFF. Here the CDR3 DNA reads TGCGCCAGCAGCCCTGGCAGAGGCAATGAGCAGTTCTTC.